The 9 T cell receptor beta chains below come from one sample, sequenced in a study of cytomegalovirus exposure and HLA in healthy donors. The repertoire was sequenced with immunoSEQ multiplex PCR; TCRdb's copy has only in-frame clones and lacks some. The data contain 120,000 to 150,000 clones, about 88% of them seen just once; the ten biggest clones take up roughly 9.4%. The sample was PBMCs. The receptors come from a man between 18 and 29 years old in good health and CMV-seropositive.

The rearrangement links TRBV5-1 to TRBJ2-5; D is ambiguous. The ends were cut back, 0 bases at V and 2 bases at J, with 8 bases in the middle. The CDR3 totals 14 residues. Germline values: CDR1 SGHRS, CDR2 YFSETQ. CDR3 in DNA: TGCGCCAGCAGCTTGGTGGGCAGACAAGAGACCCAGTACTTC. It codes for CASSLVGRQETQYF.

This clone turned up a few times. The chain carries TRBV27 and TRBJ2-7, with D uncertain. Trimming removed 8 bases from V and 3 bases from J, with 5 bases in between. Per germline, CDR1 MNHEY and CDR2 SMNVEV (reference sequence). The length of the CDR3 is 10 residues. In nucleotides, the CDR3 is TGTGCCAGCGGCAACTACGAGCAGTACTTC. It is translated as CASGNYEQYF.

For the CDR3, the DNA is TGCGCCAGCAGCCTTGGGGGCCAGACAGATACGCAGTATTTT. Its translation: CASSLGGQTDTQYF. The gene calls are TRBV5-1 and TRBJ2-3; perhaps TRBD1 as D (6 bases). Germline CDR1 reads SGHRS; CDR2 reads YFSETQ. This CDR3 has 14 residues. The V and J ends lost 4 bases and 3 bases respectively, with 12 bases between them.

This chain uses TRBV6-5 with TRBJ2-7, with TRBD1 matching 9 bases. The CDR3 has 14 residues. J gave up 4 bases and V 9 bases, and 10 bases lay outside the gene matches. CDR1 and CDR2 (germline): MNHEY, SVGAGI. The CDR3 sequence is CASRDRANPYEQYF. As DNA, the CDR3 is TGTGCCAGTAGGGACAGGGCAAACCCTTACGAGCAGTACTTC.

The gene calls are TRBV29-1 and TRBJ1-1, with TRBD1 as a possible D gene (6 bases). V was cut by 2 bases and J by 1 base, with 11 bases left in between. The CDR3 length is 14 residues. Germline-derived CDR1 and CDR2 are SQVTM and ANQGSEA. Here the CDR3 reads CSVEPSDRNTEAFF. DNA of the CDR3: TGCAGCGTTGAACCTTCGGACAGGAACACTGAAGCTTTCTTT.

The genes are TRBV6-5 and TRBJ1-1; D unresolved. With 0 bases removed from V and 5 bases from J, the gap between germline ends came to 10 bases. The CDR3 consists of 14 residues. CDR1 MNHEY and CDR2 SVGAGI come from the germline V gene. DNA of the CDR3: TGTGCCAGCAGTTACTCGGAGGGAAGGACTGAAGCTTTCTTT. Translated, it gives CASSYSEGRTEAFF.

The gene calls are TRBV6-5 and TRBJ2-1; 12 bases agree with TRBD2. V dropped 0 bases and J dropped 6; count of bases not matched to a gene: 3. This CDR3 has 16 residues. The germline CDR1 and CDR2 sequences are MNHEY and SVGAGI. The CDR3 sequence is CASSYSELAGGNEQFF. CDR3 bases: TGTGCCAGCAGTTACTCGGAACTAGCGGGAGGCAATGAGCAGTTCTTC.

Written as DNA, the CDR3 is TGTGCCAGCAGTTACAGCAGGGACACTGAAGCTTTCTTT. It encodes CASSYSRDTEAFF. The rearrangement joins TRBV6-5 to TRBJ1-1; TRBD1 might be the D (5 bases). The CDR3 extends over 13 amino acids. Per germline, CDR1 MNHEY and CDR2 SVGAGI. Trimming took off 2 bases at V and 3 bases at J, with 7 bases between the two ends.

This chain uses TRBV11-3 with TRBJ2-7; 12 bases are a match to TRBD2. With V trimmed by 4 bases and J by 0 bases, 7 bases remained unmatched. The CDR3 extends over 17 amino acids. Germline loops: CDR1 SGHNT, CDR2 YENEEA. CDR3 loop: CASSSWTSGMSSYEQYF. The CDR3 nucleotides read TGTGCCAGCAGCTCCTGGACTAGCGGGATGAGCTCCTACGAGCAGTACTTC.